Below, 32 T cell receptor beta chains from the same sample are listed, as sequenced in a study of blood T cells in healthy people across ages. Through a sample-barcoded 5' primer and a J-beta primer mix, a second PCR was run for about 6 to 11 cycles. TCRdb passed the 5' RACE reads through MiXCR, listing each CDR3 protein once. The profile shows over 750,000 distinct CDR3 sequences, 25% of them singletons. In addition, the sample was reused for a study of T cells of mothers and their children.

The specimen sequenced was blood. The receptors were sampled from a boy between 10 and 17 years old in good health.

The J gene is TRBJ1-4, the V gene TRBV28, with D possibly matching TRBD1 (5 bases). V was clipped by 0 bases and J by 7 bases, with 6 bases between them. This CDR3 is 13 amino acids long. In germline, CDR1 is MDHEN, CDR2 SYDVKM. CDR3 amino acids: CASSLWRGEKLFF. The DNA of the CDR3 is TGTGCCAGCAGTTTATGGAGGGGTGAAAAACTGTTTTTT.

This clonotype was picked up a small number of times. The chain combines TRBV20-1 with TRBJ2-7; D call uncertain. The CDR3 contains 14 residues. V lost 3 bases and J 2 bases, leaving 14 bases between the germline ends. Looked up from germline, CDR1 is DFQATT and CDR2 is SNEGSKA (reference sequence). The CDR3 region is CSASKEPSAYEQYF. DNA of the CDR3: TGCAGTGCTAGTAAGGAGCCATCCGCCTACGAGCAGTACTTC.

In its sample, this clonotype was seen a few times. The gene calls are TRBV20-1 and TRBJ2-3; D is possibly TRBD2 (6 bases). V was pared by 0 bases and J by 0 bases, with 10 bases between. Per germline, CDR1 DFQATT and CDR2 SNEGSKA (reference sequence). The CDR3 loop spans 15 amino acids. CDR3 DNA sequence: TGCAGTGCTAGAGATTTGGGGACTAGCACAGATACGCAGTATTTT. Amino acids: CSARDLGTSTDTQYF.

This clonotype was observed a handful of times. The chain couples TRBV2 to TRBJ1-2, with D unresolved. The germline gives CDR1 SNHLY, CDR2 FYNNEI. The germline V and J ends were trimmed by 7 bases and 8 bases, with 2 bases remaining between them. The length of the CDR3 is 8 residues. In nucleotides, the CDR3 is TGTGCCAGCATGGGCTACACCTTC. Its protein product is CASMGYTF.

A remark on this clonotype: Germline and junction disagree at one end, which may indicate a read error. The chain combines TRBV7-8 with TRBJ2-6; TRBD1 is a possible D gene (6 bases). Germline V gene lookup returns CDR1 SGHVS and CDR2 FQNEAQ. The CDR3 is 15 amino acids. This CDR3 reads CASSLRHPGADVLTF. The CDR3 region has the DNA TGTGCCAGCAGCTTACGGCATCCAGGGGCCGACGTCCTGACTTTC.

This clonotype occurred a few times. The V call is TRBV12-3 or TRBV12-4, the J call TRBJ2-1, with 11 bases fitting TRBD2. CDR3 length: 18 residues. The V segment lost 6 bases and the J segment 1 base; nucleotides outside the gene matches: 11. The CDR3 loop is CASRGGASGRNSYNEQFF. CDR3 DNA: TGTGCCAGCAGGGGGGGAGCTAGCGGGAGGAATTCCTACAATGAGCAGTTCTTC.

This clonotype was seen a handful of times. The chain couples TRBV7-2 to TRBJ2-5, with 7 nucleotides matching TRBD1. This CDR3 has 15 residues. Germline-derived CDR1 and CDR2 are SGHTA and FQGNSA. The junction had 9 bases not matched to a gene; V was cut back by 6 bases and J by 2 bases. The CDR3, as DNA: TGTGCCAGCAGAACCAACAGGGGACCTCAAGAGACCCAGTACTTC. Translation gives CASRTNRGPQETQYF.

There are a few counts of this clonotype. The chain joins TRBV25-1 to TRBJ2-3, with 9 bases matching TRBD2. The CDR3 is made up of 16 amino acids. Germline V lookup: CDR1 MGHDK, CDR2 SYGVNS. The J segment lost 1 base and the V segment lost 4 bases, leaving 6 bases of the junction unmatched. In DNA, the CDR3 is TGTGCCAGCAGTGCGCCTCGGACTAGCGGCACAGATACGCAGTATTTT. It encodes CASSAPRTSGTDTQYF.

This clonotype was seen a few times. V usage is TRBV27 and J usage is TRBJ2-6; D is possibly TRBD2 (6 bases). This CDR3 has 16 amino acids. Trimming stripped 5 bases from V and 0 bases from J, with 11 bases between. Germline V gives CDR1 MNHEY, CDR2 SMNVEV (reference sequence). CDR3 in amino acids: CASSQPGDSGANVLTF. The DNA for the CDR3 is TGTGCCAGCAGTCAGCCGGGGGACTCTGGGGCCAACGTCCTGACTTTC.

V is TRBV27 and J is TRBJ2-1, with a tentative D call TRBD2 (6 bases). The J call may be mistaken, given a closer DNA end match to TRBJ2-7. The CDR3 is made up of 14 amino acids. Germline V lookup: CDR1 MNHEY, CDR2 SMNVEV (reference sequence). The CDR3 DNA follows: TGTGCCAGCAGCCCCTCCGCAGGGAGGTCCGAGCAGTACTTC. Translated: CASSPSAGRSEQYF.

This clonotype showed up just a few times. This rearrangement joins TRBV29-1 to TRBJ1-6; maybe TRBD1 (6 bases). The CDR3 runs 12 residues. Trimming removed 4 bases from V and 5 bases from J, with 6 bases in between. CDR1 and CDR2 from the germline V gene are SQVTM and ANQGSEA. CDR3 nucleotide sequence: TGCAGCGTTGGGACAGATAATTCACCCCTCCACTTT. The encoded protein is CSVGTDNSPLHF.

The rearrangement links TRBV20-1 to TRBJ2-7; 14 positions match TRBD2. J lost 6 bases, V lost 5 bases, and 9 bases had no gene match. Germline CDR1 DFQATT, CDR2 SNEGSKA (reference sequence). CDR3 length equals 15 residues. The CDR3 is CSAEPTGTSGGEQYF. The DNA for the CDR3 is TGCAGTGCTGAACCCACCGGGACTAGCGGGGGCGAGCAGTACTTC.

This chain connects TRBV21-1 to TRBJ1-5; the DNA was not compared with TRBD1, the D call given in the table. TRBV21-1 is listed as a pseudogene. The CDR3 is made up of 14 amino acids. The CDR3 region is CASSTRTGNQPQHF. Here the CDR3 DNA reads TGTGCCAGCAGCACCCGGACAGGCAATCAGCCCCAGCATTTT.

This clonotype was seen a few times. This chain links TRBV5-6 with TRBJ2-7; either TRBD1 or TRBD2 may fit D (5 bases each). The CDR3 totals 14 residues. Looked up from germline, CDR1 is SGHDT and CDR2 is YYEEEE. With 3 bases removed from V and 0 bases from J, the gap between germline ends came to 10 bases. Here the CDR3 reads CASSSAGSSYEQYF. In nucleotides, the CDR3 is TGTGCCAGCAGCTCCGCAGGGAGCTCCTACGAGCAGTACTTC.

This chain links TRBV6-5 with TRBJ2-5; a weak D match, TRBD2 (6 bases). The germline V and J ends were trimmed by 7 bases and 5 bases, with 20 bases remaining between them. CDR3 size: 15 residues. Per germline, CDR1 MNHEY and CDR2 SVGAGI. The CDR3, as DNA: TGTGCCAGCACCAAGGCGGGGAGCGCGGGGGAGACCCAGTACTTC. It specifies CASTKAGSAGETQYF.

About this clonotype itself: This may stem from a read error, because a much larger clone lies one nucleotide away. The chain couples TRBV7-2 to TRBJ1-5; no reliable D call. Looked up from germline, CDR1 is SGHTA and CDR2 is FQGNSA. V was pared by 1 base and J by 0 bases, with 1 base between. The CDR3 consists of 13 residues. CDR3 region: CASSLVSNQPQHF. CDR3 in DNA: TGTGCCAGCAGCTTAGTTAGCAATCAGCCCCAGCATTTT.

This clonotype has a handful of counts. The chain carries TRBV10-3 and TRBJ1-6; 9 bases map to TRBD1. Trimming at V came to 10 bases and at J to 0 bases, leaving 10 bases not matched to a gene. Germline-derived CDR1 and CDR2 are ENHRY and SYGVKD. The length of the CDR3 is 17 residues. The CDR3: CASHGQGLSSYNSPLHF. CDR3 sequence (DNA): TGTGCCAGCCACGGACAGGGGTTAAGCTCCTATAATTCACCCCTCCACTTT.

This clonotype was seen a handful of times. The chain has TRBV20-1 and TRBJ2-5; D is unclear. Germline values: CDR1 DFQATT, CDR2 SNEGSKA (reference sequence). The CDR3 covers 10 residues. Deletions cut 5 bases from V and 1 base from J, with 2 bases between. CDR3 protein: CSAAQETQYF. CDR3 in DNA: TGCAGTGCTGCCCAAGAGACCCAGTACTTC.

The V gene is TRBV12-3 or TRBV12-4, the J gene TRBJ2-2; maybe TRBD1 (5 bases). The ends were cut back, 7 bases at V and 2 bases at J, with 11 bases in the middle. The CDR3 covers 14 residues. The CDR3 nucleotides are TGTGCCAGCAAGACAGATAGTAACACCGGGGAGCTGTTTTTT. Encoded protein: CASKTDSNTGELFF.

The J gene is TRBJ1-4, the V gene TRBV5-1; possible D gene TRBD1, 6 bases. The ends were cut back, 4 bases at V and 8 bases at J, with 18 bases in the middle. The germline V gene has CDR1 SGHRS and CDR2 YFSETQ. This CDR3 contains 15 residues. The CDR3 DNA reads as TGCGCCAGCAGCCTGGAGAGGACAGTTGGAGAAAAACTGTTTTTT. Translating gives CASSLERTVGEKLFF.

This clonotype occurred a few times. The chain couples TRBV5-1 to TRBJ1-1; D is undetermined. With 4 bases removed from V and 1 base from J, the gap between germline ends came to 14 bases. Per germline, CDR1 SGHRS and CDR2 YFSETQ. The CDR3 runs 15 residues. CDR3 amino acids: CASSLRRDWNTEAFF. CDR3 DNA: TGCGCCAGCAGCCTACGGCGGGATTGGAACACTGAAGCTTTCTTT.

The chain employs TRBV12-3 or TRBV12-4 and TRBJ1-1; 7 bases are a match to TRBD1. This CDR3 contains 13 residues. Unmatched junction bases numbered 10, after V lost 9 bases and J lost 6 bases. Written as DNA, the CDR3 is TGTGCCAGTGCTATCACAGGGGTGTCTGAAGCTTTCTTT. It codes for CASAITGVSEAFF.

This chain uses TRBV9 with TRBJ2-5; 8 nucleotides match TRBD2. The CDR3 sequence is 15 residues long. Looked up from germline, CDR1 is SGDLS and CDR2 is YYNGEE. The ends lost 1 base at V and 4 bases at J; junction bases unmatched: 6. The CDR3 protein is CASSVTSGPLETQYF. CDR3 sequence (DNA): TGTGCCAGCAGCGTAACTAGCGGTCCATTAGAGACCCAGTACTTC. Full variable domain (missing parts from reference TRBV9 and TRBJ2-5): DSGVTQTPKHLITATGQRVTLRCSPRSGDLSVYWYQQSLDQGLQFLIQYYNGEERAKGNILERFSAQQFPDLHSELNLSSLELGDSALYFCASSVTSGPLETQYFGPGTRLLVL.

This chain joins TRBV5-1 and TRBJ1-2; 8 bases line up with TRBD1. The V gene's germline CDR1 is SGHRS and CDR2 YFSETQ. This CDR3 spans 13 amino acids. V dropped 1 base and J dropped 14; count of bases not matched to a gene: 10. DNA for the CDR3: TGCGCCAGCAGCTTGACCGGTGGACAGGGTTCTACCTTC. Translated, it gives CASSLTGGQGSTF.

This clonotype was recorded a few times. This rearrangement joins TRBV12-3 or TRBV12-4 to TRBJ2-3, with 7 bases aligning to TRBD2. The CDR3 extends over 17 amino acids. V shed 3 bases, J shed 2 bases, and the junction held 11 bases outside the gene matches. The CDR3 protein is CASSLGVWRDYTDTQYF. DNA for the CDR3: TGTGCCAGCAGTTTGGGGGTTTGGCGGGACTACACAGATACGCAGTATTTT.

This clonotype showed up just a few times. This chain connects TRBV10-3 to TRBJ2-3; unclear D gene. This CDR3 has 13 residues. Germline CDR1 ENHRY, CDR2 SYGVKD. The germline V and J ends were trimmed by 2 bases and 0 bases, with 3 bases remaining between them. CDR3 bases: TGTGCCATCAGTGAGGCTAGCACAGATACGCAGTATTTT. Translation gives CAISEASTDTQYF.

CDR3 sequence: CASSLYPSSGQETQYF. Here the CDR3 DNA reads TGTGCCAGCAGTTTATACCCGTCGAGCGGGCAAGAGACCCAGTACTTC. The rearrangement uses TRBV27 and TRBJ2-5; maybe TRBD2 (6 bases). The CDR3 loop spans 16 amino acids. The V end was cut by 1 base, the J end by 2 bases, with 14 bases between. Per the germline V gene, CDR1 is MNHEY and CDR2 is SMNVEV (reference sequence).

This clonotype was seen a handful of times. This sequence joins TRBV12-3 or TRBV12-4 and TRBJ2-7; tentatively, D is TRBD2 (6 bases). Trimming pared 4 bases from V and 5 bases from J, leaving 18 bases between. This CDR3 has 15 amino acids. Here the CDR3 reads CASSSSGEVENEQYF. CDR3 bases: TGTGCCAGCAGTTCTTCCGGGGAGGTGGAAAACGAGCAGTACTTC.

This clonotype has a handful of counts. CDR3 region: CATSDSSGNYEQYF. The CDR3 coding sequence is TGTGCCACCAGTGATTCTAGCGGGAACTACGAGCAGTACTTC. V and J are TRBV24-1 and TRBJ2-7, with 9 bases that match TRBD2. The V gene's germline CDR1 is KGHDR and CDR2 SFDVKD. V was clipped by 2 bases and J by 3 bases; unmatched bases: 1. This CDR3 has 14 residues.

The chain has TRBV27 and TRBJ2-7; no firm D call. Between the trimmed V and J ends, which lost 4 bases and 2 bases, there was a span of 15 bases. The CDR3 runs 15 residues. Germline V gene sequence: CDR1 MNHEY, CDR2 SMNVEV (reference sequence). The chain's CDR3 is CASSSPFLPPYEQYF. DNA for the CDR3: TGTGCCAGCAGTTCCCCATTCCTCCCGCCCTACGAGCAGTACTTC.

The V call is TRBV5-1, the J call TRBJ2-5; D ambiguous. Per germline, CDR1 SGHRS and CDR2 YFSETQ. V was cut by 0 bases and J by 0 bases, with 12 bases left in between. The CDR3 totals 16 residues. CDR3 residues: CASSLVLGSYQETQYF. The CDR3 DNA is TGCGCCAGCAGCTTGGTTTTGGGATCGTACCAAGAGACCCAGTACTTC.

In DNA form, the CDR3 reads TGTGCCAGCAGCTTAGAGACTAGCGGGGCACAGTACTTC. Translating gives CASSLETSGAQYF. The chain joins TRBV7-9 to TRBJ2-7, with 11 bases fitting TRBD2. The CDR3 runs 13 residues. J lost 10 bases, V lost 1 base, and 3 bases had no gene match. Per germline, CDR1 SEHNR and CDR2 FQNEAQ (reference sequence). Looking up the rest from reference TRBV7-9 and TRBJ2-7 gives the full variable domain: DTGVSQNPRHKITKRGQNVTFRCDPISEHNRLYWYRQTLGQGPEFLTYFQNEAQLEKSRLLSDRFSAERPKGSFSTLEIQRTEQGDSAMYLCASSLETSGAQYFGPGTRLTVT.